What follows are 27 T cell receptor beta chains derived from one specimen sequenced in a study of T cells expressing NK-cell markers. With the 5' RACE reads reprocessed, TCRdb shows one record per CDR3 protein and no DNA. The ten top clones account for around 20%, within a sample of some 190,000 distinct CDR3 sequences. The sample taken for sequencing was blood T cells: a sorted CD56 or NKG2C T cell subset, CD4+ or CD8+ T cells, or bulk PBMC T cells (not recorded which). The receptors were sampled from a man aged 18 to 69 in good health.

J is TRBJ2-3 and V is TRBV14; lacking DNA, the TRBD1 call made by TCRdb goes unchecked. This CDR3 comprises 16 residues. Germline CDR1 is SGHDN and CDR2 is FVKESK. The CDR3 loop reads CASSQDVRGFTDTQYF.

This chain's CDR3 is CASRGGGTTYNEQFF. The rearrangement joins TRBV5-6 to TRBJ2-1; the TCRdb D gene call, TRBD2, has no DNA to confirm it. There are 15 residues in the CDR3. Germline CDR1 SGHDT, CDR2 YYEEEE.

The V call is TRBV27, the J call TRBJ2-3. The germline CDR1 and CDR2 sequences are MNHEY and SMNVEV (reference sequence). CDR3 length: 12 residues. The CDR3 reads CASNTGTDTQYF.

V gene TRBV5-1 combines with J gene TRBJ1-1; no DNA is available, so the TRBD1 call from TCRdb remains unchecked. CDR3 length equals 14 residues. Germline V lookup: CDR1 SGHRS, CDR2 YFSETQ. The CDR3: CASRPGHSNTEAFF.

The V and J genes are TRBV13 and TRBJ2-1; TCRdb selects TRBD2, and the lack of DNA leaves this call unchecked. CDR1 and CDR2 from the germline V gene are PRHDT and FYEKMQ (reference sequence). This CDR3 region has 14 residues. The CDR3 here is CASSPRTSINEQFF. Together with reference TRBV13 and TRBJ2-1, the CDR3 gives the full variable domain: AAGVIQSPRHLIKEKRETATLKCYPIPRHDTVYWYQQGPGQDPQFLISFYEKMQSDKGSIPDRFSAQQFSDYHSELNMSSLELGDSALYFCASSPRTSINEQFFGPGTRLTVL.

CDR3 in amino acids: CATSPSGTDNSPLHF. The chain has TRBV15 and TRBJ1-6; the TCRdb call, TRBD1, lacks DNA for checking. Germline V CDR1 and CDR2: LNHNV, YYDKDF (reference sequence). The CDR3 has 15 amino acids.

The CDR3 region is CASSLATRSSPLHF. The rearrangement joins TRBV5-1 to TRBJ1-6. The CDR3 totals 14 residues. Germline assignment: CDR1 SGHRS and CDR2 YFSETQ.

The chain is built from TRBV6-5 and TRBJ2-2. The germline V gene has CDR1 MNHEY and CDR2 SVGAGI. The CDR3 has 14 residues. The chain's CDR3 is CASSYSDKAGELFF.

The chain combines TRBV20-1 with TRBJ2-5; the TRBD1 assignment by TCRdb is unverifiable without DNA. The CDR3 runs to 15 residues. CDR1 and CDR2 (germline): DFQATT, SNEGSKA (reference sequence). The CDR3 here is CSARDPRDPRETQYF.

This chain uses TRBV12-3 or TRBV12-4 with TRBJ2-3. The CDR3 spans 14 residues. The CDR3 loop is CASSLGNSADTQYF.

The J gene is TRBJ1-6, the V gene TRBV27. CDR3 length: 18 residues. Germline lookup yields CDR1 MNHEY and CDR2 SMNVEV (reference sequence). The CDR3 is CASSLTERVHSYNSPLHF.

The chain joins TRBV12-3 or TRBV12-4 to TRBJ2-5; the TCRdb D gene call, TRBD1, has no DNA to confirm it. The CDR3 extends over 15 amino acids. This CDR3 reads CASTLSGWQGETQYF.

This chain uses TRBV7-9 with TRBJ1-5. Germline V gene sequence: CDR1 SEHNR, CDR2 FQNEAQ (reference sequence). The CDR3 loop spans 14 amino acids. The CDR3 reads CASSNEGMYQPQHF.

This chain connects TRBV29-1 to TRBJ1-5. CDR3 length equals 17 residues. The germline gives CDR1 SQVTM, CDR2 ANQGSEA. CDR3 amino acids: CSVEDFVASNSNQPQHF.

The rearrangement links TRBV20-1 to TRBJ1-5; checking the TCRdb D call of TRBD1 is not possible without DNA. The CDR3 covers 14 residues. Germline-derived CDR1 and CDR2 are DFQATT and SNEGSKA (reference sequence). The CDR3 loop reads CSAAPGPRDQPQHF.

The genes are TRBV29-1 and TRBJ2-1; the TCRdb D gene call, TRBD1, has no DNA to confirm it. There are 11 residues in the CDR3. Germline CDR1 SQVTM, CDR2 ANQGSEA. Here the CDR3 reads CSVKGGVEQFF.

This rearrangement joins TRBV4-1 to TRBJ2-6. CDR1 is MGHRA, CDR2 YSYEKL, per germline. The CDR3 has 15 amino acids. CDR3 sequence reads: CASSPGISGANVLTF.

This rearrangement joins TRBV29-1 to TRBJ1-3; TCRdb's D gene call, TRBD1, goes unchecked for lack of DNA. This CDR3 comprises 16 residues. The V gene's germline CDR1 is SQVTM and CDR2 ANQGSEA. CDR3 protein: CSVMTGPNFSGNTIYF.

V gene TRBV5-6 combines with J gene TRBJ1-4. This CDR3 contains 14 residues. Per germline, CDR1 SGHDT and CDR2 YYEEEE. CDR3 loop: CASSMDGAYEKLFF.

The V and J genes are TRBV25-1 and TRBJ1-2. The CDR3 totals 11 residues. Germline V CDR1 and CDR2: MGHDK, SYGVNS. CDR3 region: CASSDGDGYTF.

CDR3 amino acids: CASSFEVGLGKTVSGANVLTF. The chain uses TRBV12-3 or TRBV12-4 and TRBJ2-6. CDR3 length: 21 residues.

This chain joins TRBV7-7 and TRBJ2-1; TCRdb designates TRBD1, a call that cannot be tested without DNA. Per germline, CDR1 SSHAT and CDR2 FNYEAQ (reference sequence). The CDR3 spans 15 residues. CDR3 loop: CASSRDTSSYNEQFF.

The V and J genes are TRBV7-9 and TRBJ2-1; TCRdb names TRBD2, which stays unverified in the absence of DNA. The germline CDR1 and CDR2 sequences are SEHNR and FQNEAQ (reference sequence). The CDR3 loop spans 11 amino acids. The CDR3 sequence is CASSSPPAQFF.

The chain combines TRBV5-5 with TRBJ1-2; TCRdb proposes TRBD1, but this gene call is untestable without DNA. Germline CDR1 SGHKS, CDR2 YYEKEE (reference sequence). This CDR3 has 15 residues. The CDR3 loop reads CASSTGTALNYGYTF.

The chain uses TRBV3-1 and TRBJ2-7; no DNA is available, so the TRBD1 call from TCRdb remains unchecked. The CDR3 spans 15 residues. From germline, CDR1 is LGHDT and CDR2 YNNKEL (reference sequence). The CDR3 sequence: CASSQDPGDGYEQYF.

This clonotype is deemed medium-sized by its frequency. V and J are TRBV3-1 and TRBJ1-3; TCRdb returns TRBD1, unconfirmable since there is no DNA. This CDR3 region has 16 residues. Germline V lookup: CDR1 LGHDT, CDR2 YNNKEL (reference sequence). The CDR3: CASSQDVPNSGNTIYF.

The chain is built from TRBV7-6 and TRBJ2-2; absent DNA, TCRdb's TRBD1 call cannot be checked. This CDR3 is built from 15 residues. Germline assignment: CDR1 SGHVS and CDR2 FNYEAQ. The CDR3: CASRSQAGNTGELFF.